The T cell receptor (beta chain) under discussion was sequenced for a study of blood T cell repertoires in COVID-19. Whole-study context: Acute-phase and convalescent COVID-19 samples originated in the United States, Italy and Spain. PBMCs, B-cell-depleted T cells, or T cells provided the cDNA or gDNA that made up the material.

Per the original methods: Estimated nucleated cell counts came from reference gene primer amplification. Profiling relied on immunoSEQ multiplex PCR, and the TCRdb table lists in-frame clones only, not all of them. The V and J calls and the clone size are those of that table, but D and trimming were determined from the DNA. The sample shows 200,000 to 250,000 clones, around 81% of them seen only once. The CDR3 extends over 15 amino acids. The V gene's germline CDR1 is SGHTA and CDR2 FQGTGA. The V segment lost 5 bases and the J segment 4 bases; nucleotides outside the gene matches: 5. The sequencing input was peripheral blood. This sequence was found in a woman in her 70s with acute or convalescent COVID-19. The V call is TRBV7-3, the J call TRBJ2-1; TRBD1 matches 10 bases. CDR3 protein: CASSLTGGLYNEQFF. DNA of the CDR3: TGTGCCAGCAGCCTGACAGGGGGCCTTTACAATGAGCAGTTCTTC.